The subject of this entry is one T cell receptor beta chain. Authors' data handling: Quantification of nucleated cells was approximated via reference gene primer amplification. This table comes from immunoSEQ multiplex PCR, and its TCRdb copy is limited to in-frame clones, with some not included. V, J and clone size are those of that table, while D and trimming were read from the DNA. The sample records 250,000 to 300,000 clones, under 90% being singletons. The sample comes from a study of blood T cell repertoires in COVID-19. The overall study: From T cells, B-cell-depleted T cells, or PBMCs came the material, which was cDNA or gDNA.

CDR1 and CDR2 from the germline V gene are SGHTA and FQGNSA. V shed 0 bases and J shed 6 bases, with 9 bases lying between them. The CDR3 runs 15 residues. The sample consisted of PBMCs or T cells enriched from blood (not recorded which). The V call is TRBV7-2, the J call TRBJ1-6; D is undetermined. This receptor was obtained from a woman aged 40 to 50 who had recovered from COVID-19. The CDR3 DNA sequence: TGTGCCAGCAGCTTAGCGCAGCGAGCTAATTCACCCCTCCACTTT. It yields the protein CASSLAQRANSPLHF.